This T cell receptor beta chain was observed in a study of T cell responses to AZD1222 COVID-19 vaccine. Study-wide points: Clonal diversity may have been underestimated in mostly white British donors.

From germline, CDR1 is SGHTA and CDR2 FQGNSA. The CDR3 length is 16 residues. V dropped 5 bases and J dropped 7 bases, with 22 bases sitting between them. TCRdb's copy holds only in-frame clones and misses some; the assay was immunoSEQ multiplex PCR. The data hold some 80,000 clones, with about nine tenths observed a single time. Pooling of second doses given at about 4 or about 12 weeks was done. Notes on this clone: Antigen unknown.

The clonotype was recovered from an adult who received the AZD1222 COVID-19 vaccine. J is TRBJ2-3 and V is TRBV7-2; the D call may be TRBD1 or TRBD2 (5 bases each). Here the sequenced sample was peripheral blood, taken 28 days after the second AZD1222 dose. The chain's CDR3 is CASSPRGWGNGNTQYF. The DNA for the CDR3 is TGTGCCAGCAGCCCCCGCGGCTGGGGGAACGGAAATACGCAGTATTTT.